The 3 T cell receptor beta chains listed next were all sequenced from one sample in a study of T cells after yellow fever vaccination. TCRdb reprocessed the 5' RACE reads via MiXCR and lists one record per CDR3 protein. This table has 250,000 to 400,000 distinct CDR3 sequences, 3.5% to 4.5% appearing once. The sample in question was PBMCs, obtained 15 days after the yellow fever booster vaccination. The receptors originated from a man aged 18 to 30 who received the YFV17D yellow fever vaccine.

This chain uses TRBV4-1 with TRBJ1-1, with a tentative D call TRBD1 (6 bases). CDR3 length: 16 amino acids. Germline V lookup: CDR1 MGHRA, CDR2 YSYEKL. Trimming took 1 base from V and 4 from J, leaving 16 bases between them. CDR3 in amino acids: CASSQVRISGVTEAFF. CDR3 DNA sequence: TGCGCCAGCAGCCAAGTGAGGATTTCAGGGGTCACTGAAGCTTTCTTT.

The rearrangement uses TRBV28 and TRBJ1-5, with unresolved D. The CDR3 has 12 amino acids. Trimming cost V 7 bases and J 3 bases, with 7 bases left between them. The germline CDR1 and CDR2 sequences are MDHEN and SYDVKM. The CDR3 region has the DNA TGTGCCAGCACCCAGATCAATCAGCCCCAGCATTTT. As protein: CASTQINQPQHF. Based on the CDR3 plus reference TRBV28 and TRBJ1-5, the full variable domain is DVKVTQSSRYLVKRTGEKVFLECVQDMDHENMFWYRQDPGLGLRLIYFSYDVKMKEKGDIPEGYSVSREKKERFSLILESASTNQTSMYLCASTQINQPQHFGDGTRLSIL.

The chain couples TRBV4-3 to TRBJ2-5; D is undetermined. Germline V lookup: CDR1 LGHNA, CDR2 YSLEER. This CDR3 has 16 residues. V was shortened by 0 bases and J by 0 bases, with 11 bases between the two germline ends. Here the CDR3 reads CASSQDPRGDQETQYF. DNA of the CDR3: TGCGCCAGCAGCCAAGATCCCCGTGGGGACCAAGAGACCCAGTACTTC.